This TCR beta chain was observed in a study of blood T cell repertoires in COVID-19 (dated by TCRdb to between 2020 and 2021). With respect to the entire study: Samples from collaborators originated in the United States, Italy and Spain and spanned both the acute and convalescent phases of COVID-19. The material from the prospective study consisted of cDNA or gDNA derived from T cells, B-cell-depleted T cells, or PBMCs. Deeply sampled blood TCRbeta repertoires from subjects exposed to, actively infected with, or recovered from COVID-19 were included in the dataset. The repertoires were made available in a free public database intended to serve as a resource for research on the immune response to SARS-CoV-2. The samples were drawn from two sources: the first 160 participants of the ongoing ImmuneRACE study, and 1,254 subjects contributed by 6 global collaborators. Sample metadata almost always included a de-identified subject ID, COVID-19 status, age in years and sex. Where HLA class I and class II types were available, the types were taken from metadata supplied by the sample provider, not from assay-based typing. General conclusions and limits of the study: Clinical and demographic metadata were provided uncurated, with the amount varying by source and participant.

TCRbeta CDR3 regions were amplified from genomic DNA using the immunoSEQ Assay, a bias-controlled multiplex PCR. The paper's processing steps were these. Within the assay, amplification of reference gene primers was used to estimate how many nucleated cells each sample contained. To quantify the absolute abundance of each unique TCRbeta CDR3 rearrangement, sequence reads were collapsed and filtered. For each sample, productive Simpson clonality was calculated as the square root of Simpson's diversity index over productive rearrangements. TCRdb re-hosts the immuneACCESS table, in-frame sequences only. Its copies lack some clones; in the studies checked, an unresolved V gene accounts for under half of them, and the cause for the rest is not known. V and J calls and clone size are as listed in that table; D and trimming were resolved from the DNA. The sample table holds some 300,000 clones, of which about nine tenths were seen once. The biggest ten clones account for 2.5% to 3.5% of the sample.

Comments on this clone: Its antigen specificity is not known. Base qualities are not provided; no much larger clone lies one nucleotide away.

Participants in the prospective study were aged roughly 18 to 100 years, lived in 20 to 30 United States geographic areas, and enrolled through a virtual design. In the prospective study, participants were assigned to cohorts based on the clinical history participants reported in a screening survey and a study questionnaire. Exposed participants were defined as having been in contact with someone with a PCR-confirmed or clinician-diagnosed COVID-19 case within 2 weeks of study entry. Each participant in the prospective study had whole blood, serum and a nasopharyngeal or oropharyngeal swab collected by mobile phlebotomists. Additional blood draws and questionnaires over an approximately two-month period could optionally be provided by prospective study participants. Blood samples from the prospective study were shipped frozen or at room temperature prior to DNA extraction. The trim is 4 bases for V and 8 bases for J, with a gap of 9 bases between the germline ends. According to the germline V gene, CDR1 reads SNHLY and CDR2 reads FYNNEI. Counted from cysteine to phenylalanine, this CDR3 has 12 amino acids. Only CDR3 DNA remains: 36 bases, in frame from the first base.

The specimen was PBMCs or T cells enriched from blood (not recorded which). Recombination connected TRBV2 to TRBJ1-5, with the D gene not confidently named. The clonotype comes from a woman between 50 and 59 years old who had been exposed to COVID-19. The sequence in DNA is TGTGCCAGCAGTGTACCGGGTAAGCCCCAGCATTTT. This yields the protein CASSVPGKPQHF. The CDR3, completed at both ends by the reference TRBV2 and TRBJ1-5 genes, gives the full variable domain EPEVTQTPSHQVTQMGQEVILRCVPISNHLYFYWYRQILGQKVEFLVSFYNNEISEKSEIFDDQFSVERPDGSNFTLKIRSTKLEDSAMYFCASSVPGKPQHFGDGTRLSIL.